One and the same sample provided the 29 T cell receptor beta chains below, sequenced in a study of shared clonotypes between healthy human individuals. The method was immunoSEQ multiplex PCR; TCRdb's version includes in-frame clones alone and lacks a portion of them. The sample shows some 2,500,000 clones, about 90% of them seen only once. Sequencing was done on a sample of naive CD4+ T cells from PBMCs. The subset is: CD45RA+ positively selected. These receptors were obtained from a man between 18 and 29 years old in good health. Some clones in this sample may be carry-over from other donors' samples.

This chain joins TRBV28 and TRBJ2-7, with TRBD2 matching 11 bases. V shed 5 bases, J shed 3 bases, and the junction held 6 bases outside the gene matches. This CDR3 comprises 15 residues. Germline loops: CDR1 MDHEN, CDR2 SYDVKM. Here the CDR3 reads CASSAGTSGRYEQYF. Written as DNA, the CDR3 is TGTGCCAGCAGTGCCGGGACTAGCGGACGCTACGAGCAGTACTTC.

This chain joins TRBV7-9 and TRBJ1-2; a possible D gene is TRBD1 (5 bases). Trimming removed 7 bases from V and 3 bases from J, with 9 bases in between. CDR3 length: 12 amino acids. Germline V gene sequence: CDR1 SEHNR, CDR2 FQNEAQ (reference sequence). The CDR3 DNA sequence: TGTGCCAGCATCCAAGGGGACTATGGCTACACCTTC. This translates into CASIQGDYGYTF.

The rearrangement joins TRBV10-3 to TRBJ1-4; 10 bases are a match to TRBD1. V was clipped by 2 bases and J by 7 bases; unmatched bases: 4. This CDR3 has 15 amino acids. Germline V lookup: CDR1 ENHRY, CDR2 SYGVKD. CDR3: CAISEPGQGIEKLFF. Here the CDR3 DNA reads TGTGCCATCAGTGAGCCGGGACAGGGGATTGAAAAACTGTTTTTT.

V usage is TRBV5-1 and J usage is TRBJ1-2, with 10 bases lining up with TRBD1. The CDR3 runs to 16 residues. The ends lost 0 bases at V and 1 base at J; junction bases unmatched: 3. Germline CDR1 SGHRS, CDR2 YFSETQ. The CDR3 is CASSLAGTGVNYGYTF. Written as DNA, the CDR3 is TGCGCCAGCAGCTTGGCCGGGACAGGGGTTAACTATGGCTACACCTTC.

This chain joins TRBV25-1 and TRBJ1-2; the D is unclear. Trimming stripped 7 bases from V and 4 bases from J, with 13 bases between. CDR1 is MGHDK, CDR2 SYGVNS, per germline. CDR3 length: 13 amino acids. The CDR3 sequence is CASTEGTAYGYTF. DNA for the CDR3: TGTGCCAGCACCGAAGGCACAGCCTATGGCTACACCTTC.

This clone was found once. The chain uses TRBV5-4 and TRBJ1-1; D possibly corresponds to TRBD1 (5 bases). The CDR3 sequence is 13 residues long. The V end was cut by 2 bases, the J end by 6 bases, with 11 bases between. Germline CDR1 is SGHNT and CDR2 is YYREEE (reference sequence). CDR3 nucleotide sequence: TGTGCCAGCAGCTTCTGGGGGAAGGCTGAAGCTTTCTTT. Translated, it gives CASSFWGKAEAFF.

The genes are TRBV21-1 and TRBJ2-1; the table's D call, TRBD1, has no DNA check behind it. TRBV21-1 is a known pseudogene. This CDR3 is 14 amino acids long. The DNA for the CDR3 is TGTGCCAGCAGCAATCAACAGGGGGGCAATGAGCAGTTCTTC. Protein: CASSNQQGGNEQFF.

The CDR3 DNA follows: TGTGCCAGCAGCGCCGGGACTAGCGGGAGGGGATACAATGAGCAGTTCTTC. This sequence encodes CASSAGTSGRGYNEQFF. The rearrangement links TRBV7-8 to TRBJ2-1, with 16 bases aligning to TRBD2. The junction had 5 bases not matched to a gene; V was cut back by 5 bases and J by 4 bases. In germline, CDR1 is SGHVS, CDR2 FQNEAQ. The CDR3 is made up of 17 amino acids.

The chain employs TRBV6-1 and TRBJ1-2; D not certain. V lost 10 bases and J lost 4, with 13 bases in between. The CDR3 extends over 12 amino acids. Germline V gene sequence: CDR1 MNHNS, CDR2 SASEGT. In nucleotides, the CDR3 is TGTGCCACAGGTCCTATCGGCTATGGCTACACCTTC. It yields the protein CATGPIGYGYTF.

J is TRBJ1-5 and V is TRBV5-4; possible D gene TRBD1, 5 bases. The length of the CDR3 is 14 residues. CDR1 is SGHNT and CDR2 is YYREEE in the germline V gene (reference sequence). Trimming shortened V by 1 base and J by 8 bases, and 13 bases separated the two germline ends. The CDR3 spells CASSLKGAREPQHF. The DNA of the CDR3 is TGTGCCAGCAGCTTGAAAGGGGCCCGAGAGCCCCAGCATTTT.

The sample holds one count of this clone. The J gene is TRBJ2-1, the V gene TRBV28, with D unresolved. The CDR3 length is 16 residues. Germline V lookup: CDR1 MDHEN, CDR2 SYDVKM. V shed 0 bases and J shed 0 bases, with 9 bases lying between them. CDR3 nucleotide sequence: TGTGCCAGCAGTTTATGGTATAAAGGCTCCTACAATGAGCAGTTCTTC. It is translated as CASSLWYKGSYNEQFF.

Only a few counts were recorded for this clone. CDR3 residues: CAISEPGKNGYGYTF. Here the CDR3 DNA reads TGTGCCATCAGTGAGCCGGGGAAGAACGGGTATGGCTACACCTTC. The chain links TRBV10-3 to TRBJ1-2; D remains unclear. This CDR3 has 15 amino acids. The germline V gene has CDR1 ENHRY and CDR2 SYGVKD. Trimming stripped 2 bases from V and 5 bases from J, with 15 bases between.

This chain joins TRBV7-3 and TRBJ1-4, with TRBD1 identical over 9 bases. The CDR3 has 13 residues. Germline CDR1 and CDR2: SGHTA and FQGTGA. The ends lost 5 bases at V and 10 bases at J; junction bases unmatched: 5. The CDR3 DNA is TGTGCCAGCAGCCTACAGGGGGCGGGAAAACTGTTTTTT. It yields the protein CASSLQGAGKLFF.

The sample holds one count of this clone. The rearrangement uses TRBV19 and TRBJ1-5, with 9 nucleotides matching TRBD1. Germline V lookup: CDR1 LNHDA, CDR2 SQIVND (reference sequence). Trimming took 5 bases from V and 2 from J; bases not matched to a gene: 7. The CDR3 length is 16 residues. In nucleotides, the CDR3 is TGTGCCAGTAGTGTCACAGGGGGCGGAGGCAATCAGCCCCAGCATTTT. This encodes CASSVTGGGGNQPQHF.

This chain uses TRBV5-5 with TRBJ2-7; 8 nucleotides line up with TRBD1. The CDR3 loop spans 14 amino acids. The germline V gene encodes CDR1 SGHKS and CDR2 YYEKEE (reference sequence). V lost 3 bases, J lost 3 bases, and 5 bases stayed unmatched. The CDR3 DNA is TGTGCCAGCAGCTCGAGACAGGGGTTCTACGAGCAGTACTTC. It specifies CASSSRQGFYEQYF.

The V gene is TRBV28, the J gene TRBJ1-3; 7 positions agree with TRBD1. V shed 9 bases and J 4 bases; nucleotides not matched to a gene: 9. The germline V gene encodes CDR1 MDHEN and CDR2 SYDVKM. The CDR3 runs to 14 residues. CDR3 sequence reads: CASLTQGSGNTIYF. In DNA form, the CDR3 reads TGTGCCAGTCTAACACAGGGGTCAGGAAACACCATATATTTT.

The chain links TRBV7-2 to TRBJ2-6; D is tentatively TRBD1 or TRBD2 (5 bases each). Germline lookup yields CDR1 SGHTA and CDR2 FQGNSA. With 5 bases removed from V and 0 bases from J, the gap between germline ends came to 14 bases. The CDR3 consists of 17 residues. This chain's CDR3 is CASSPEGRPSGANVLTF. CDR3 coding DNA: TGTGCCAGCAGCCCTGAGGGGCGGCCCTCTGGGGCCAACGTCCTGACTTTC.

The chain has TRBV7-9 and TRBJ2-7; unclear D gene. Trimming pared 5 bases from V and 3 bases from J, leaving 8 bases between. The CDR3 is 12 amino acids. Germline values: CDR1 SEHNR, CDR2 FQNEAQ (reference sequence). CDR3 DNA sequence: TGTGCCAGCAGCCCATCCGACTACGAGCAGTACTTC. The encoded protein is CASSPSDYEQYF.

The chain joins TRBV6-6 to TRBJ2-1; 7 positions match TRBD2. Germline trimming cut 8 bases from V and 8 bases from J; bases unmatched to any gene: 18. The germline gives CDR1 MNHNY, CDR2 SVGAGI (reference sequence). The CDR3 covers 16 residues. The DNA for the CDR3 is TGTGCCAGCGGGGAGCGGGGACTACGACGGTTGGATGAGCAGTTCTTC. It is translated as CASGERGLRRLDEQFF.

About this clone: This same CDR3 is encoded by further DNA sequences in the sample. The chain links TRBV4-3 to TRBJ2-3, with D uncertain. The V end lost 0 bases, the J end lost 4 bases, and 5 bases lay between the germline ends. Per the germline V gene, CDR1 is LGHNA and CDR2 is YSLEER. The CDR3 sequence is 13 residues long. The CDR3 coding sequence is TGCGCCAGCAGCCAAGAAGGGTCAGATACGCAGTATTTT. It codes for CASSQEGSDTQYF.

V and J are TRBV28 and TRBJ2-3, with 7 nucleotides matching TRBD2. This CDR3 is built from 16 residues. Trimming cost V 5 bases and J 3 bases; bases outside gene matches: 11. Germline V lookup: CDR1 MDHEN, CDR2 SYDVKM. The CDR3 nucleotides are TGTGCCAGCAGTCCCCTGGCGGGAGTGCCGACAGATACGCAGTATTTT. Its protein product is CASSPLAGVPTDTQYF. The full variable domain, completed using reference TRBV28 and TRBJ2-3, is DVKVTQSSRYLVKRTGEKVFLECVQDMDHENMFWYRQDPGLGLRLIYFSYDVKMKEKGDIPEGYSVSREKKERFSLILESASTNQTSMYLCASSPLAGVPTDTQYFGPGTRLTVL.

This rearrangement joins TRBV2 to TRBJ2-7; D not resolved. Germline V gives CDR1 SNHLY, CDR2 FYNNEI. The CDR3 covers 14 residues. V dropped 7 bases and J dropped 3 bases, with 16 bases sitting between them. The CDR3 DNA reads as TGTGCCAGCATTTTTGGTCCATCGGGCTACGAGCAGTACTTC. Protein: CASIFGPSGYEQYF.

The DNA for the CDR3 is TGCGCCAGCAGCGTGACTAGCGTGTCCTACAATGAGCAGTTCTTC. This encodes CASSVTSVSYNEQFF. The V call is TRBV5-1, the J call TRBJ2-1; 8 bases align to TRBD2. Germline V gene data show CDR1 as SGHRS and CDR2 as YFSETQ. This CDR3 spans 15 amino acids. Trimming removed 4 bases from V and 1 base from J; junction bases left unmatched: 4.

This sequence joins TRBV15 and TRBJ2-3; 9 bases are a match to TRBD2. The germline V gene encodes CDR1 LNHNV and CDR2 YYDKDF (reference sequence). CDR3 length equals 19 residues. J lost 5 bases, V lost 0 bases, and 15 bases had no gene match. The chain's CDR3 is CATSRDRERGSGSLDTQYF. CDR3 sequence (DNA): TGTGCCACCAGCAGAGATAGGGAAAGAGGTAGCGGGAGTCTAGATACGCAGTATTTT.

About this clone: The same CDR3 is also encoded by other DNA sequences in this sample. The chain combines TRBV20-1 with TRBJ2-5, with D possibly TRBD2 on 5 matching bases. The CDR3 spans 11 residues. With 5 bases removed from V and 5 bases from J, the gap between germline ends came to 9 bases. CDR1 and CDR2 from the germline V gene are DFQATT and SNEGSKA (reference sequence). In DNA form, the CDR3 reads TGCAGTGCTCTTAGAGGGGAGACCCAGTACTTC. Residues: CSALRGETQYF.

The rearrangement joins TRBV19 to TRBJ1-3; TRBD1 matches 8 bases. CDR1 is LNHDA, CDR2 SQIVND, per germline (reference sequence). The length of the CDR3 is 17 residues. V trimming: 5 bases; J trimming: 0 bases; junction bases outside the gene matches: 9. The CDR3 protein is CASSHEGQAHSGNTIYF. The CDR3 DNA reads as TGTGCCAGTAGTCACGAGGGACAGGCACACTCTGGAAACACCATATATTTT. Supplemented by reference TRBV19 and TRBJ1-3, the full variable domain reads DGGITQSPKYLFRKEGQNVTLSCEQNLNHDAMYWYRQDPGQGLRLIYYSQIVNDFQKGDIAEGYSVSREKKESFPLTVTSAQKNPTAFYLCASSHEGQAHSGNTIYFGEGSWLTVV.

As to this clone: This specimen includes other DNA sequences encoding the same CDR3. This sequence joins TRBV6-1 and TRBJ1-1; TRBD1 matches 7 bases. This CDR3 is 13 amino acids long. Germline-derived CDR1 and CDR2 are MNHNS and SASEGT. Losses at the gene ends were 4 bases for V and 2 bases for J; bases not matched to a gene: 1. CDR3 sequence reads: CASSGQGNTEAFF. The DNA for the CDR3 is TGTGCCAGCAGTGGACAGGGAAACACTGAAGCTTTCTTT.

The V gene is TRBV6-5, the J gene TRBJ1-1, with a weak D call TRBD1 (5 bases). This CDR3 contains 14 residues. CDR1 is MNHEY and CDR2 is SVGAGI in the germline V gene. Trimming removed 2 bases at V and 11 bases at J, with 18 bases between. CDR3 coding DNA: TGTGCCAGCAGTTACGACAAGGTTGTCAGGGCGGCTTTCTTT. It yields the protein CASSYDKVVRAAFF.

The chain has TRBV11-3 and TRBJ2-1; D is possibly TRBD2 (6 bases). The germline V gene encodes CDR1 SGHNT and CDR2 YENEEA. The CDR3 spans 15 residues. V was cut by 5 bases and J by 3 bases, with 14 bases left in between. CDR3 DNA sequence: TGTGCCAGCAGCGACCGCGGCGGGAACTACAATGAGCAGTTCTTC. Its translation: CASSDRGGNYNEQFF.